In its sample, the clone carrying this T cell receptor (beta chain) was seen once. Germline values: CDR1 MDHEN, CDR2 SYDVKM. Trimming cost V 4 bases and J 1 base; bases outside gene matches: 10. This CDR3 has 18 residues. This record comes from a study of cytomegalovirus exposure and HLA in healthy donors. The PCR used 60 Vbeta and 13 Jbeta primers. Libraries were prepared by immunoSEQ multiplex PCR; TCRdb keeps only in-frame clonotypes and omits some of them. The table lists about 77,000 clones, roughly 74% of them singletons, with 3% to 3.5% in the top ten. Each donor was healthy, and each was a bone marrow donor.

V usage is TRBV28 and J usage is TRBJ1-6, with 7 bases fitting TRBD1. Sample: PBMCs. The receptor comes from a man aged 40-50 years in good health and CMV-seronegative. The CDR3 loop is CASSSYPTGRSYNSPLHF. The CDR3 DNA reads as TGTGCCAGCAGTTCTTACCCGACAGGGCGGTCCTATAATTCACCCCTCCACTTT.